A selection of T cell receptor beta chains follows, all from one sample in a study of memory CD4+ T cells and cytomegalovirus serostatus. Here immunoSEQ multiplex PCR was the method, and the copy in TCRdb shows in-frame clones only, minus some. Among some 57,000 clones listed, roughly 80% were seen once. Sequencing was performed on memory CD4+ T cells from blood. The receptors were gathered from an adult in good health and CMV-seronegative. Both conserved end residues are part of each CDR3.

J gene: TRBJ2-7
V gene: TRBV19
CDR3 protein: CASSIAVYSGEQYF

J gene: TRBJ1-4
V gene: TRBV2
CDR3 protein: CASNTLQGGNEKLFF

J gene: TRBJ2-1
V gene: TRBV19
CDR3 protein: CASTPTGLHNEQFF

J gene: TRBJ2-7
V gene: TRBV5-1
CDR3 protein: CASTGQGAAYEQYF

J gene: TRBJ2-3
V gene: TRBV2
CDR3 protein: CASSPPGTQGTDTQYF

J gene: TRBJ1-2
V gene: TRBV5-4
CDR3 protein: CASSRASGANYGYTF

J gene: TRBJ1-5
V gene: TRBV6-5
CDR3 protein: CASSPRSNQPQHF

J gene: TRBJ2-7
V gene: TRBV6-6
CDR3 protein: CASSSRGQGAFEQYF

J gene: TRBJ2-1
V gene: TRBV5-1
CDR3 protein: CASSPRASLNFNEQFF

J gene: TRBJ1-5
V gene: TRBV6-1
CDR3 protein: CASSEWGNNQPQHF

J gene: TRBJ1-6
V gene: TRBV30
CDR3 protein: CAWIPRGTGGNSPLHF

J gene: TRBJ1-1
V gene: TRBV5-1
CDR3 protein: CASSSSAIMNTEAFF

J gene: TRBJ2-5
V gene: TRBV15
CDR3 protein: CATSRDGGSETQYF

J gene: TRBJ1-1
V gene: TRBV6-5
CDR3 protein: CASSYPQGLNTEAFF

J gene: TRBJ2-7
V gene: TRBV18
CDR3 protein: CASSPRLGEQYF

J gene: TRBJ2-5
V gene: TRBV5-4
CDR3 protein: CASSPGPSQETQYF

J gene: -
V gene: TRBV18
CDR3 protein: CASSPSRGLSYEQYF

J gene: TRBJ2-5
V gene: TRBV28
CDR3 protein: CASRNIAGGPIEAQYF

J gene: TRBJ2-1
V gene: TRBV20-1
CDR3 protein: CSARTLNEQFF

J gene: TRBJ2-3
V gene: TRBV5-1
CDR3 protein: CASSLVYWGTDTQYF

J gene: TRBJ2-7
V gene: TRBV11-2
CDR3 protein: CASSFDRGQYEQYF

J gene: TRBJ1-4
V gene: TRBV12-5
CDR3 protein: CASGLGQTNEKLFF

J gene: TRBJ2-7
V gene: TRBV29-1
CDR3 protein: CSVDLGAEQYF

J gene: TRBJ2-2
V gene: TRBV27
CDR3 protein: CASSKTSSSRTGELFF

J gene: TRBJ2-2
V gene: TRBV7-6
CDR3 protein: CASSPVAGNTGELFF

J gene: TRBJ1-6
V gene: TRBV21-1
CDR3 protein: CAFERTYSPLHF

J gene: TRBJ1-2
V gene: TRBV6-1
CDR3 protein: CASRHGDLYGYTF

J gene: TRBJ2-7
V gene: TRBV30
CDR3 protein: CAWSLGSINYEQYF

J gene: TRBJ1-5
V gene: TRBV28
CDR3 protein: CASSLGRFSNQPQHF

J gene: TRBJ1-1
V gene: TRBV14
CDR3 protein: CASSRTDGTEAFF

J gene: TRBJ2-1
V gene: TRBV6-1
CDR3 protein: CASSARPTGQTYNEQFF